This T cell receptor beta chain was obtained from a study of radiotherapy plus CTLA-4 blockade in lung cancer. Background on the study: Disease control was seen in about 34% of patients, objective responses in 18%.

As concerns this clone: Its antigen is unknown.

The data were produced by immunoSEQ multiplex PCR, yet TCRdb's version contains in-frame clones alone and is incomplete. The sample yields 70,000 to 90,000 clones, 84% seen once. With 0 bases clipped from V and 2 bases from J, the junction kept 1 base outside the gene matches. The germline CDR1 and CDR2 sequences are MNHEY and SVGAGI. The length of the CDR3 is 15 residues. Notes on the study in general: In blood, after radiotherapy plus ipilimumab, tumor-derived TCR clones expanded.

The chain combines TRBV6-5 with TRBJ1-3; 7 nucleotides line up with TRBD1. The receptor's source is a human donor with non-small cell lung cancer who had stable disease on radiotherapy plus ipilimumab. This sample comprised peripheral blood, obtained from a patient treated with radiotherapy plus ipilimumab. CDR3 sequence: CASSYSRGPGNTIYF. The CDR3 DNA is TGTGCCAGCAGTTACTCGAGGGGGCCTGGAAACACCATATATTTT.